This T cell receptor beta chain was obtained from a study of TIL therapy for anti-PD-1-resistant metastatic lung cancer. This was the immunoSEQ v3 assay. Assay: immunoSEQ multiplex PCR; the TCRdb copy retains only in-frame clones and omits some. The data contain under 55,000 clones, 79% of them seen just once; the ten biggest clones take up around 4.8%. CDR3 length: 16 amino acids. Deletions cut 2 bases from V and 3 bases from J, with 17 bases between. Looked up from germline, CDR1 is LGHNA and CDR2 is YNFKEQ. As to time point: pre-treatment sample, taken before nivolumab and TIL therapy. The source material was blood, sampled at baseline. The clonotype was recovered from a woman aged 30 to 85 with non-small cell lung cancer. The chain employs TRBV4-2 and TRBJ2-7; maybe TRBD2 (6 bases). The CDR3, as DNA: TGTGCCAGCAGCCAATTGAGGTCCGGGAGTAACTACGAGCAGTACTTC. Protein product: CASSQLRSGSNYEQYF.